What follows is one T cell receptor beta chain and its context. Antigen: not known. These data come from a study of shared clonotypes between healthy human individuals. Profiled with immunoSEQ multiplex PCR; TCRdb holds only in-frame clones, not every one. The table includes approximately 2.3 million clones, approximately 93% detected once. This CDR3 spans 15 amino acids. In germline, CDR1 is SGHVS, CDR2 FNYEAQ. V shed 1 base and J shed 0 bases, with 10 bases lying between them. Study-level points and caveats: Estimated richness was generally greater in naive than memory subsets. Sequencing depth was expected to influence donor clonotype sharing.

The clonotype was recovered from a man aged 18 to 29 in good health. Some clones in this sample may be carry-over from other donors' samples. What was sequenced was naive CD4+ T cells from PBMCs. Sample subset: CD45RA+ positively selected. V and J are TRBV7-6 and TRBJ2-7; D is unresolved. CDR3 coding DNA: TGTGCCAGCAGCTTAGGGGTAGCTGCCTCCTACGAGCAGTACTTC. This sequence encodes CASSLGVAASYEQYF.